A single sample gave rise to the 17 T cell receptor beta chains below, sequenced in a study of vaccination and CD4 T cells after COVID-19. The Oncomine TCR Beta short-read assay sequenced DNA from cultured CD4+ T cells. TCRdb recomputed calls from the PCR reads with MiXCR, one row per CDR3 protein. The repertoire has over 15,000 distinct CDR3 sequences, about a third of them found once; the top ten carry more than 20%. Treatment reported: roughly 10-day PBMC culture with coronavirus spike peptide pools or control peptides (ViraFEST assay). For these TCRs, the target antigens are not known. This sample comprised CD4+ T cells from blood, cultured in vitro, obtained before SARS-CoV-2 vaccination. The receptors originated from a human donor who received a COVID-19 vaccine.

This clonotype was seen more than once but under ten times. The chain recombines TRBV14 with TRBJ1-1, with D perhaps TRBD1 (5 bases). This CDR3 is 14 amino acids long. In germline, CDR1 is SGHDN, CDR2 FVKESK. Trimming cost V 2 bases and J 0 bases, with 7 bases left between them. The CDR3 is CASSQLGLNTEAFF. The CDR3 DNA reads TGTGCCAGCAGCCAACTGGGACTGAACACTGAAGCTTTCTTT.

The rearrangement joins TRBV18 to TRBJ2-7; the D gene is possibly TRBD1 (5 bases). Germline lookup yields CDR1 KGHSH and CDR2 LQKENI. This CDR3 has 14 amino acids. V dropped 0 bases and J dropped 4 bases, with 10 bases sitting between them. The CDR3 DNA reads TGTGCCAGCTCACCACCGGACATGACTTACGAGCAGTACTTC. This translates into CASSPPDMTYEQYF.

CDR3 sequence: CAISELSPDMNTEAFF. CDR3 coding DNA: TGTGCCATCAGTGAGTTGTCACCGGACATGAACACTGAAGCTTTCTTT. The rearrangement joins TRBV10-3 to TRBJ1-1, with TRBD1 as a possible D gene (5 bases). Germline V gives CDR1 ENHRY, CDR2 SYGVKD. V was trimmed by 1 base and J by 0 bases, leaving 12 bases between them. CDR3 size: 16 residues.

This chain joins TRBV5-1 and TRBJ1-6; D gene uncertain. Trimming removed 0 bases from V and 6 bases from J, with 4 bases in between. Per germline, CDR1 SGHRS and CDR2 YFSETQ. This CDR3 region has 13 residues. The CDR3 DNA reads as TGCGCCAGCAGCTTGGCCAGTAATTCACCCCTCCACTTT. Translated, it gives CASSLASNSPLHF.

As regards this clonotype: An end of the junction differs from the germline gene, which may be a read error. The chain employs TRBV5-3 and TRBJ2-3; D might be TRBD1 (5 bases). TRBV5-3 has ORF status, its function being uncertain. CDR3 length equals 15 residues. CDR3 residues: CASSLADIVPDTQYF. The CDR3, as DNA: TGTGCCAGCAGCTTGGCGGACATCGTGCCAGATACGCAGTATTTT.

The chain links TRBV20-1 to TRBJ2-7; 10 nucleotides match TRBD2. Germline V CDR1 and CDR2: DFQATT, SNEGSKA (reference sequence). V gave up 4 bases and J gave up 4 bases; unmatched junction bases: 4. The CDR3 has 13 amino acids. The chain's CDR3 is CSAKSGGAYEQYF. The CDR3 coding sequence is TGCAGTGCTAAGAGCGGGGGGGCTTACGAGCAGTACTTC.

The rearrangement links TRBV12-3 or TRBV12-4 to TRBJ1-5; possible D gene TRBD1, 5 bases. Trimming took off 6 bases at V and 1 base at J, with 19 bases between the two ends. This CDR3 comprises 17 residues. The CDR3 is CASSPWGGVGSNQPQHF. The CDR3 bases are TGTGCCAGCAGCCCATGGGGGGGGGTTGGGAGCAATCAGCCCCAGCATTTT.

The rearrangement links TRBV12-3 or TRBV12-4 to TRBJ1-6; TRBD1 might be the D (6 bases). V was cut by 1 base and J by 7 bases, with 11 bases left in between. The CDR3 length is 15 residues. The CDR3 coding sequence is TGTGCCAGCAGTTTAGTAGGGGGACGGAATTCACCCCTCCACTTT. Amino acid sequence: CASSLVGGRNSPLHF.

This clonotype was seen a few times. The rearrangement uses TRBV28 and TRBJ2-3; no definite D call. V lost 7 bases and J lost 0, with 11 bases in between. CDR3 length equals 14 residues. Germline values: CDR1 MDHEN, CDR2 SYDVKM. The CDR3 region has the DNA TGTGCCAGCACCCCCGGTGGGAGCACAGATACGCAGTATTTT. This sequence encodes CASTPGGSTDTQYF.

This clonotype has a handful of counts. The J gene is TRBJ1-2, the V gene TRBV12-3 or TRBV12-4; D call uncertain. The CDR3 is 14 amino acids. The germline V and J ends were trimmed by 0 bases and 0 bases, with 5 bases remaining between them. The CDR3 nucleotides read TGTGCCAGCAGTTTAGCGGGAGCTAACTATGGCTACACCTTC. This sequence encodes CASSLAGANYGYTF.

This chain links TRBV20-1 with TRBJ2-5, with D possibly matching TRBD2 (6 bases). V gave up 3 bases and J gave up 4 bases, with 9 bases separating them. Germline V gives CDR1 DFQATT, CDR2 SNEGSKA (reference sequence). CDR3 length: 12 amino acids. Here the CDR3 DNA reads TGCAGTGCTAGGAGGGGAGGAGAGACCCAGTACTTC. Translation gives CSARRGGETQYF.

A note on this clonotype: Relative to the germline gene, one junction end is altered; a read error may explain this. This rearrangement joins TRBV7-8 to TRBJ2-5; D is uncertain. The CDR3 length is 15 residues. Germline V gives CDR1 SGHVS, CDR2 FQNEAQ. CDR3 loop: CASSPTGRSQETLYF. The CDR3 DNA sequence: TGTGCCAGCAGCCCTACGGGCCGTTCGCAAGAGACCCTGTACTTC.

The chain employs TRBV20-1 and TRBJ2-7; possibly TRBD1 or TRBD2 for D (6 bases each). Trimming removed 3 bases from V and 5 bases from J, with 20 bases in between. Germline CDR1 is DFQATT and CDR2 is SNEGSKA (reference sequence). The CDR3 totals 15 residues. DNA for the CDR3: TGCAGTGCTAGGGGTCGTAGGGGGGCGCGCAACGAGCAGTACTTC. As protein: CSARGRRGARNEQYF.

J is TRBJ1-4 and V is TRBV19; a possible D gene is TRBD1 (6 bases). V lost 6 bases, J lost 5 bases, and 22 bases lay in between. Germline CDR1 reads LNHDA; CDR2 reads SQIVND (reference sequence). This CDR3 has 17 residues. CDR3 residues: CASSVSSGGQGNEKLFF. The CDR3 DNA is TGTGCCAGTAGCGTATCCTCGGGGGGGCAGGGGAATGAAAAACTGTTTTTT.

This clonotype has a single count. The chain uses TRBV5-5 and TRBJ2-5, with a tentative D call TRBD1 (5 bases). Trimming removed 5 bases from V and 5 bases from J, with 19 bases in between. The V gene's germline CDR1 is SGHKS and CDR2 YYEKEE (reference sequence). The CDR3 contains 15 residues. The CDR3 DNA reads as TGTGCCAGCAGTCCCTGTGGGGCCTCGCGGGAGACCCAGTACTTC. Its protein product is CASSPCGASRETQYF.

The CDR3 is CASSQVSSFGGFQETQYF. Written as DNA, the CDR3 is TGCGCCAGCAGCCAAGTATCAAGCTTTGGCGGGTTCCAAGAGACCCAGTACTTC. The chain uses TRBV4-1 and TRBJ2-5; D is possibly TRBD2 (5 bases). V was clipped by 1 base and J by 1 base, with 19 bases between them. The CDR3 runs to 18 residues. Germline CDR1 reads MGHRA; CDR2 reads YSYEKL.

V is TRBV11-3 and J is TRBJ2-7, with D perhaps TRBD1 or TRBD2 (5 bases each). The CDR3 spans 16 residues. Germline lookup yields CDR1 SGHNT and CDR2 YENEEA. Trimming took off 1 base at V and 3 bases at J, with 16 bases between the two ends. The CDR3 DNA follows: TGTGCCAGCAGCTTAGGGGACCGTGAAAGGATCTACGAGCAGTACTTC. It is translated as CASSLGDRERIYEQYF.